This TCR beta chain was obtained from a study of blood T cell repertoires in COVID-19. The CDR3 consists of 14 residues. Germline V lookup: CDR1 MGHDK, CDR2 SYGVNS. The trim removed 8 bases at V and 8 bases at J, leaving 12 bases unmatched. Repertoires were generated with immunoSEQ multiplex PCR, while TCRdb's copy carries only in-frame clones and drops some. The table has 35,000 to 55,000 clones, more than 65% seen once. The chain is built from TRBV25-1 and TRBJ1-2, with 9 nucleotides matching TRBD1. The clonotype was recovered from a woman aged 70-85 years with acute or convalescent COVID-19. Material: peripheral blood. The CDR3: CASFSDRGFRGYTF. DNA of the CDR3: TGTGCCAGCTTCTCCGACAGGGGGTTTAGAGGCTACACCTTC.